The T cell receptor beta chain under discussion was sequenced for a study of cytomegalovirus exposure and HLA in healthy donors. General study points: Earlier analysis looked at TCR beta V segments, and most were productive about 87% or about 30% of the time. The authors judged a highly shared variant cluster likely a sequencing artifact.

The PCR employed 60 Vbeta primers together with 13 Jbeta primers. Produced via immunoSEQ multiplex PCR; TCRdb's table is partial and in-frame only. The repertoire holds 100,000 to 150,000 clones, more than 65% seen once, with roughly 4% in the top ten. Comment on this clone: Its antigen is unknown.

The junction had 10 bases not matched to a gene; V was cut back by 7 bases and J by 6 bases. CDR1 is SQVTM and CDR2 is ANQGSEA in the germline V gene. CDR3 length equals 14 residues. The clonotype originates from a human donor in good health. Sequenced: PBMCs. The chain employs TRBV29-1 and TRBJ2-1; 9 nucleotides match TRBD1. The DNA for the CDR3 is TGCAGCGCGGCCACAGGGGGCGCCTCCAATGAGCAGTTCTTC. This gives the protein CSAATGGASNEQFF.